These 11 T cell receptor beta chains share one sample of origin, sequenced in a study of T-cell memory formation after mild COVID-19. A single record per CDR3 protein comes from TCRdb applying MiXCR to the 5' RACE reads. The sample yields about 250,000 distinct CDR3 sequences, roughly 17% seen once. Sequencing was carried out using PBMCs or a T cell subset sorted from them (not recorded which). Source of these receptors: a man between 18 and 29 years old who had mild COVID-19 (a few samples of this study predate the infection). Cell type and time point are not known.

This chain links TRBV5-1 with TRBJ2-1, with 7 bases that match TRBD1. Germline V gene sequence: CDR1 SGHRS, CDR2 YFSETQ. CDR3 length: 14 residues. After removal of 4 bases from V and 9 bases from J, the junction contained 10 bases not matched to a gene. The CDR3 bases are TGCGCCAGCAGCCGGGACAGAGCCCAAAGTGAGCAGTTCTTC. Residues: CASSRDRAQSEQFF.

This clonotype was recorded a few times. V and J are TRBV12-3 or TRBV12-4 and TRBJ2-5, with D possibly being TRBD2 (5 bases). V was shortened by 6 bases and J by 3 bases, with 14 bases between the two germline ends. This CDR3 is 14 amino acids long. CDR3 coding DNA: TGTGCCAGCAGCCCGCCGATCGGGAAAGAGACCCAGTACTTC. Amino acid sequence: CASSPPIGKETQYF.

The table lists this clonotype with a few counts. The CDR3: CASSLHFARGEQYF. The CDR3 DNA follows: TGTGCCAGCAGCTTACATTTCGCCCGGGGGGAGCAGTACTTC. This chain uses TRBV7-9 with TRBJ2-7; D might be TRBD2 (6 bases). The CDR3 runs to 14 residues. The germline V gene has CDR1 SEHNR and CDR2 FQNEAQ (reference sequence). V dropped 2 bases and J dropped 7 bases, with 15 bases sitting between them.

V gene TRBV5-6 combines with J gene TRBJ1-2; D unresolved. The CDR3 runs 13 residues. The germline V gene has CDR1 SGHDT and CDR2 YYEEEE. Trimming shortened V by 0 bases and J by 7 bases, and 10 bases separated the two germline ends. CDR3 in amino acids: CASSLERGFGYTF. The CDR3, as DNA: TGTGCCAGCAGCTTGGAACGTGGGTTTGGCTACACCTTC.

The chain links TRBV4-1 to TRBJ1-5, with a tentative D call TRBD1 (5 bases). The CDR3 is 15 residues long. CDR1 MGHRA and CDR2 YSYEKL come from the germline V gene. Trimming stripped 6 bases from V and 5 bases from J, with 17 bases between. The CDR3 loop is CASSLWGEGYQPQHF. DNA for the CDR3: TGCGCCAGCAGTCTTTGGGGGGAGGGCTATCAGCCCCAGCATTTT.

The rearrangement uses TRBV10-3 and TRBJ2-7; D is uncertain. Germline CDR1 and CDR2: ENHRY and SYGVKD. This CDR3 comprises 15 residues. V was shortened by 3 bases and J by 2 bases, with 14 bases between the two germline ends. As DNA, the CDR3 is TGTGCCATCAGTGATCCGGCACTTACCACCTACGAGCAGTACGTC. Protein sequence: CAISDPALTTYEQYV.

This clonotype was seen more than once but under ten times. The CDR3 sequence is CASSLILPWSGTETEAFF. The CDR3 nucleotides read TGTGCCAGCAGCTTGATACTTCCGTGGTCGGGGACCGAGACTGAAGCTTTCTTT. The chain is built from TRBV5-8 and TRBJ1-1; D may be TRBD1 (5 bases). This CDR3 is 18 amino acids long. Trimming took 1 base from V and 5 from J, leaving 24 bases between them. CDR1 is SGHTS, CDR2 YDEGEE, per germline.

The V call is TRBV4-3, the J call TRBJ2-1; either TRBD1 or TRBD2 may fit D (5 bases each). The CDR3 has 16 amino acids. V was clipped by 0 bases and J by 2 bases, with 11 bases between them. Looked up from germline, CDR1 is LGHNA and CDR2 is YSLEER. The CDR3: CASSQDEGSTYNEQFF. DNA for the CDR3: TGCGCCAGCAGCCAAGACGAGGGGAGCACCTACAATGAGCAGTTCTTC.

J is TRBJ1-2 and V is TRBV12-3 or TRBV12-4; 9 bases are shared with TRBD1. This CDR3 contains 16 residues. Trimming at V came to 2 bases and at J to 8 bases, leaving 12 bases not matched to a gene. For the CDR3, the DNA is TGTGCCAGCAGTTTATCTTGGACAGGGGACCTTTGGGGCTACACCTTC. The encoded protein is CASSLSWTGDLWGYTF.

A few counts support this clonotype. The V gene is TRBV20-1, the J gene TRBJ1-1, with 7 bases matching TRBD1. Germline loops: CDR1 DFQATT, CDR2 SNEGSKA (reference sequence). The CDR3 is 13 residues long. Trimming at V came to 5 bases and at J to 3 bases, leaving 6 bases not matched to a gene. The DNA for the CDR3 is TGCAGTGCTCTGGACAGGAGGGACACTGAAGCTTTCTTT. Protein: CSALDRRDTEAFF.

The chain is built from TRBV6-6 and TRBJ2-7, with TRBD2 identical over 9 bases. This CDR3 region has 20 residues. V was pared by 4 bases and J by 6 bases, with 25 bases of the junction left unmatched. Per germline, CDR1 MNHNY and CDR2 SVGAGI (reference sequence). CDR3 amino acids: CASSLFRGTALGQLAGEQYV. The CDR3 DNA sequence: TGTGCCAGCAGTTTATTCCGTGGGACAGCTTTAGGCCAACTAGCGGGCGAGCAGTACGTC.